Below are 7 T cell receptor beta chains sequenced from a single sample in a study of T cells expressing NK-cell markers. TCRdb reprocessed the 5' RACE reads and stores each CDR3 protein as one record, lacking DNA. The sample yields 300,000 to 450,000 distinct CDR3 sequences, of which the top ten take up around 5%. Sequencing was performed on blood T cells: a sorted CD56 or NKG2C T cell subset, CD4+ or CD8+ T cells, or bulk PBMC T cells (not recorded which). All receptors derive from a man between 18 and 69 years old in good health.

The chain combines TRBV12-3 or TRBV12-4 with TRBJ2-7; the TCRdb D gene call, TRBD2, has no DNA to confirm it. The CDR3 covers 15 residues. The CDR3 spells CASSLGSGSLGEQYF.

The chain's CDR3 is CASSDQGQGAIGGYTF. The chain has TRBV12-3 or TRBV12-4 and TRBJ1-2; as DNA is missing, the TRBD1 call by TCRdb cannot be tested. The CDR3 has 16 residues.

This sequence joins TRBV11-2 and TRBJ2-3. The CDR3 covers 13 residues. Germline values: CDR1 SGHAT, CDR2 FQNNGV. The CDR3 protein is CASRIDSTDTQYF.

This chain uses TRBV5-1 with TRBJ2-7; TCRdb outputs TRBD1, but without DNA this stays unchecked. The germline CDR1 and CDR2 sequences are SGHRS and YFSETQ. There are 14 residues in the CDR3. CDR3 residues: CASRNHRDWYEQYF.

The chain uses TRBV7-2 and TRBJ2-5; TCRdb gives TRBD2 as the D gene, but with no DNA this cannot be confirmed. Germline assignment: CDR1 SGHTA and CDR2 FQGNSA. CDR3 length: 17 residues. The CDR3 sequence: CASSPGTSGGAGETQYF.

CDR3 sequence reads: CASSRRLRRGVNEQFF. The chain carries TRBV3-1 and TRBJ2-1; TCRdb selects TRBD2, and the lack of DNA leaves this call unchecked. The CDR3 spans 16 residues. CDR1 and CDR2 from the germline V gene are LGHDT and YNNKEL (reference sequence).

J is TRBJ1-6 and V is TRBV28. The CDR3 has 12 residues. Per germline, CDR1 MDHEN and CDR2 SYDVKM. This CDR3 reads CASSLGDSPLHF. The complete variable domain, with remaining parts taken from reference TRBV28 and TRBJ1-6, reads DVKVTQSSRYLVKRTGEKVFLECVQDMDHENMFWYRQDPGLGLRLIYFSYDVKMKEKGDIPEGYSVSREKKERFSLILESASTNQTSMYLCASSLGDSPLHFGNGTRLTVT.